This T cell receptor beta chain was captured by sequencing in a study of cytomegalovirus exposure and HLA in healthy donors. Study observations and caveats: Later work associated fewer than 20,000 TCR beta sequences with HLA alleles at 0.05 false discovery rate. A missense variant in DCLRE1C was later tied to TCR beta V- and J-gene trimming. Associated with cytomegalovirus, according to the listing, were 150 to 200 TCR beta chains.

As to this clone: Its matching antigen is unknown.

The germline V gene has CDR1 SGHAT and CDR2 FQNNGV. The length of the CDR3 is 14 residues. Trimming stripped 1 base from V and 4 bases from J, with 8 bases between. It was with 60 Vbeta and 13 Jbeta primers that the PCR ran. The data were produced by immunoSEQ multiplex PCR, yet TCRdb's version contains in-frame clones alone and is incomplete. The table includes 120,000 or so clones, 80% detected once. This TCR came from a young man in good health and CMV-seropositive. Material: PBMCs. The chain employs TRBV11-2 and TRBJ2-1, with D uncertain. The CDR3 DNA follows: TGTGCCAGCAGCTTAGCGGTTCCGTACAATGAGCAGTTCTTC. It specifies CASSLAVPYNEQFF.